This paragraph reports one T cell receptor beta chain. Its specific antigen is unknown. Within one base of it there is no much larger clone, and no base qualities were kept. The immunoSEQ Assay was the method used to sequence TCRbeta CDR3 regions. After extraction, genomic DNA underwent amplification by bias-controlled multiplex PCR, followed by high-throughput sequencing. On the authors' methods: To quantify the absolute abundance of every unique TCRbeta CDR3 region, sequences were collapsed and filtered. T cell fraction was estimated by normalization of TCRbeta template counts to usable DNA, with usable DNA being measured through amplification of reference genes present in all nucleated cells. Repertoire TCRs were annotated as SARS-CoV-2-specific when V gene, CDR3 amino acid sequence and J gene were exactly matched to a known reactive TCR set. The reference SARS-CoV-2 TCR set came from MIRA and was filtered for enrichment in COVID-19-positive ImmuneCODE repertoires, removing public or cross-reactive TCRs. Using the MIRA antigens, annotated TCRs were further analysed by specific ORF or by position within an ORF. Breadth was defined as annotated unique rearrangements over total unique productive rearrangements; depth was the summed frequency of those rearrangements. Group comparisons of TCR breadth used two-sided Wilcoxon rank-sum tests. TCRdb took this table from immuneACCESS and kept in-frame rearrangements with V and J called. Such tables lack part of the clones; where checked against another copy, unresolved V genes explain under half of the gap, and the rest is unexplained. Clone size and the V and J calls come from that table; the DNA yielded D and trimming. In all, the sample holds more than 300,000 clones, and approximately 86% of those were seen once. The top ten clonotypes cover 2% to 2.5% of the sample.

This record belongs to a study of Ad26.COV2.S vaccination and SARS-CoV-2 variants (dated by TCRdb to the early 2020s). Study-level background: Donors in the vaccine arm were drawn from COV1001, a multicentre, randomized, double-blind, placebo-controlled phase I-IIa trial testing Ad26.COV2.S in healthy adults. Participants in the trial were split at random into five groups of five each, receiving low-dose or high-dose Ad26.COV2.S once or twice, or else placebo on both occasions. Ad26.COV2.S was given intramuscularly at 5x10^10 or 1x10^11 viral particles, as a single shot or as two shots 56 days apart. A total of roughly 30 samples were included in the TCR-sequenced set, comprising roughly 19 Ad26.COV2.S vaccine recipients, 5 placebo recipients and 8 SARS-CoV-2 convalescent individuals. Investigators remained blinded to trial group allocation during experiments and outcome assessment. The specificity and breadth of SARS-CoV-2-reactive T cell receptors after Ad26.COV2.S vaccination were assessed by TCRbeta repertoire sequencing. Beyond this particular receptor, the publication reports: Vaccine and placebo recipients had comparable non-spike TCR breadth, which fits with the vaccine containing only spike. After vaccination, substantial breadth of spike-specific CD8+ and CD4+ T cell responses was reported. The study was not powered for comparison of responses between vaccine doses or regimens. Ad26.COV2.S recipients had higher spike-specific TCR breadth than placebo recipients (P = 0.0014). The authors noted that the TCR breadth and depth analyses may have underestimated total T cell responses.

This specimen's treatment or condition label, per the study, means: about 20 received Ad26.COV2.S at low or high dose, single or two shots; roughly five received placebo; per-sample allocation not given. Repertoires of vaccine and placebo recipients were sequenced from samples collected on day 63 after the first injection. In Cohort 1b, 20 to 25 adults aged 18-55 years were enrolled at a single site in Boston, USA, between 29 July and 7 August 2020. Ad26.COV2.S consisted of a replication-incompetent adenovirus type 26 vector by which a prefusion-stabilized SARS-CoV-2 spike protein from the original Wuhan strain was expressed. The V and J ends are trimmed by 1 base and 0 bases, leaving 5 bases between them. The CDR3 starts with the cysteine, ends with the phenylalanine, and has 14 residues. The sequence is cut down to CDR3 DNA, 42 bases in frame from base 1. According to the germline V gene, CDR1 reads SGDLS and CDR2 reads YYNGEE.

The receptor was isolated from a person between 18 and 59 years old who received the Ad26.COV2.S COVID-19 vaccine or a placebo. The specimen comprised peripheral blood, sampled in a trial of Ad26.COV2.S vaccine versus placebo. This chain is built from TRBV9 and TRBJ2-4; the D gene lacks a confident call. In nucleotides, the sequence is TGTGCCAGCAGCGTATTCCTAGCCAAAAACATTCAGTACTTC. Translation gives CASSVFLAKNIQYF. Joined to the reference TRBV9 and TRBJ2-4 proteins, this CDR3 gives the full variable domain: DSGVTQTPKHLITATGQRVTLRCSPRSGDLSVYWYQQSLDQGLQFLIQYYNGEERAKGNILERFSAQQFPDLHSELNLSSLELGDSALYFCASSVFLAKNIQYFGAGTRLSVL.